The clone carrying this T cell receptor (beta chain) was observed a handful of times. Its antigen is as yet unknown. The entry originates in a study of T-cell memory formation after mild COVID-19. At the level of the study: Largely, TCR clusters stayed within a single donor.

Study-level results: Mostly located in CM and EM were contracting CD4+ clones, with contracting CD8+ clones located in EMRA. CD4/CD8 balance characterized clones contracting day 15 to 85, and CD4+ skew characterized later expanders.

The 5'RACE method, run with constant-segment primers, produced TCR alpha and TCR beta cDNA libraries (carrying sample barcodes and UMIs). TCRdb analysed the 5' RACE reads with MiXCR anew, one entry per CDR3 protein. The table shows under 50,000 distinct CDR3 sequences, with roughly 9% occurring only once. Germline V gene lookup returns CDR1 SGHTA and CDR2 FQGTGA. The V segment lost 2 bases and the J segment 6 bases; nucleotides outside the gene matches: 6. This CDR3 region has 14 residues. Material for sequencing was PBMCs or a T cell subset sorted from them (not recorded which). The origin of this receptor is an adult woman who had mild COVID-19 (a few samples of this study predate the infection). Cell type and time point are not known. The J gene is TRBJ1-2, the V gene TRBV7-3, with 7 bases aligning to TRBD1. CDR3 nucleotides: TGTGCCAGCAGCTTATTTGAGGGGGCGCATGGCTACACCTTC. Its translation: CASSLFEGAHGYTF.